The rows below give T cell receptor beta chains drawn from one sample of a study of T-cell reconstitution after alpha-beta-depleted transplantation in children. MiXCR, applied by TCRdb to the PCR reads, yields one record per CDR3 protein. The sample yields about 580,000 distinct CDR3 sequences, under 25% seen once. The starting material was PBMCs, mostly from graft donor cells, obtained 360 days after TCRalphabeta/CD19-depleted stem cell transplant. The origin of the receptors is a boy in the first two years of life who had a stem cell transplant for acute myeloid leukemia, so the T cells may come from the graft donor. CDR3s include the opening cysteine and the closing phenylalanine or tryptophan. A D gene is named only where the DNA matches it firmly. A row's size may be missing; if present it is once, few, many or a size class.

D gene	clone size	V gene	J gene	CDR3 DNA	CDR3 protein
.	many	TRBV5-6	TRBJ2-5	TGTGCCAGCAGCTTCCCTCACCAGACCCTAGAGACCCAGTACTTC	CASSFPHQTLETQYF
TRBD1	many	TRBV6-5	TRBJ1-3	TGTGCCAGCTCGGAGGCAGGGGGGATTACTGGAAACACCATATATTTT	CASSEAGGITGNTIYF
.	many	TRBV7-9	TRBJ1-1	TGTGCCAGCAGCTTAGCTTGGTCACAGGGATTGAACACTGAAGCTTTCTTT	CASSLAWSQGLNTEAFF
TRBD1	.	TRBV6-5	TRBJ1-4	TGTGCCAGCAGTTACGGCAGGGGGCCTGCAACTAATGAAAAACTGTTTTTT	CASSYGRGPATNEKLFF
.	many	TRBV20-1	TRBJ1-1	TGCAGTGCCGTGACGGCTGAAGCTTTCTTT	CSAVTAEAFF
.	.	TRBV10-3	TRBJ2-5	TGTGCCATCAGTGAGTCTATGGGGGAGCAAGAGACCCAGTACTTC	CAISESMGEQETQYF
.	many	TRBV20-1	TRBJ2-4	TGCAGTGCTAGAGATCGAGGGTTTGAGAAAAACATTCAGTACTTC	CSARDRGFEKNIQYF
TRBD1	.	TRBV27	TRBJ1-3	TGTGCCAGCAGTTACAGGGGCGAATCTGGAAACACCATATATTTT	CASSYRGESGNTIYF
TRBD1	.	TRBV10-3	TRBJ2-1	TGTGCCATCAGTGCGGGGACAGATTACAATGAGCAGTTCTTC	CAISAGTDYNEQFF
TRBD2	.	TRBV20-1	TRBJ2-1	TGCAGTGCTAGCAACCGCGGGGGGGCCGTGAATGAGCAGTTCTTC	CSASNRGGAVNEQFF
TRBD2	.	TRBV10-2	TRBJ2-7	TGCGCCAGCAGTGACACAGCGGGGTTAGGGTACGAGCAGTACTTC	CASSDTAGLGYEQYF
.	.	TRBV16	TRBJ2-5	TGTGCCAGCAGCCAATTACGGGGGACCCAGTACTTC	CASSQLRGTQYF
TRBD1	once	TRBV18	TRBJ2-7	TGTGCCAGCTCACCCGGGACAGGTGGGCAGTACTTC	CASSPGTGGQYF
.	.	TRBV5-5	TRBJ2-1	TGTGCCAGCAGCTTGGGACTAGAGGCTGATGAGCAGTTCTTC	CASSLGLEADEQFF
TRBD2	.	TRBV28	TRBJ2-5	TGTGCCAGCAGTTCCCTCCGCACTAGCGGGGGCCAAGAGACCCAGTACTTC	CASSSLRTSGGQETQYF
.	.	TRBV20-1	TRBJ1-2	TGCAGTGCTAGAGAGAGGGCGGCAGGAAACTATGGCTACACCTTC	CSARERAAGNYGYTF
.	.	TRBV30	TRBJ2-7	TGTGCCTGGAGTGTCCGGGGCCGCCTGGGGGAGCAGTACTTC	CAWSVRGRLGEQYF
TRBD1	many	TRBV7-2	TRBJ2-5	TGTGCCAGCAGCTTAGTAGGGGGCATAGAGACCCAGTACTTC	CASSLVGGIETQYF
TRBD1	.	TRBV20-1	TRBJ2-2	TGCAGTGCCTTAGACAGGGGTTGGACCGGGGAGCTGTTTTTT	CSALDRGWTGELFF
TRBD2	few	TRBV6-1	TRBJ2-7	TGTGCCAGCAGACCGGGACTAGCGGGGGGGCACGAGCAGTACTTC	CASRPGLAGGHEQYF
.	.	TRBV20-1	TRBJ2-5	TGCAGTGCTAGACCAAGCGGAAGACTGTACCAAGAGACCCAGTACTTC	CSARPSGRLYQETQYF
TRBD2	.	TRBV12-3/TRBV12-4	TRBJ2-3	TGTACCAGCTGTTTAGGTCTAGCGGGGGGGCTGATATTCGCAGATACGCAGTATTTT	CTSCLGLAGGLIFADTQYF
.	.	TRBV7-2	TRBJ2-1	TGTGCCAGCAGCTCCACCTCCACTAGAAGTGGGAATGAGCAGTTCTTC	CASSSTSTRSGNEQFF
.	few	TRBV20-1	TRBJ2-1	TGCAGTGCACCCGGACAGAACAATGAGCAGTTCTTC	CSAPGQNNEQFF
.	many	TRBV29-1	TRBJ2-3	TGCAGCGTCTACACAGATACGCAGTATTTT	CSVYTDTQYF
TRBD1	few	TRBV12-3/TRBV12-4	TRBJ2-5	TGTGCCAGCAGCACGGACAGGGACGACCGAGAGACCCAGTACTTC	CASSTDRDDRETQYF
.	many	TRBV20-1	TRBJ2-1	TGCAGTGCTAGAGATAGGGGCGGGGAGCAGTTCTTC	CSARDRGGEQFF
TRBD1	many	TRBV12-3/TRBV12-4	TRBJ2-3	TGTGCCAGCAGTCGAAGGGGGGGACAGGGTACAGATACGCAGTATTTT	CASSRRGGQGTDTQYF
TRBD1	few	TRBV24-1	TRBJ2-3	TGTGCCACCAGTGACCGACAGGGGACTTACACAGATACGCAGTATTTT	CATSDRQGTYTDTQYF
.	.	TRBV20-1	TRBJ1-2	TGCAGTGCTTTAGGGAAGAACTATGGCTACACCTTC	CSALGKNYGYTF
.	many	TRBV20-1	TRBJ2-3	TGCAGTGCCCGGGGATCCCCCACAGATACGCAGTATTTT	CSARGSPTDTQYF
.	many	TRBV29-1	TRBJ2-3	TGCAGCGTGGACAAGGGGCAGGGCTCCCCGTATTTT	CSVDKGQGSPYF
.	.	TRBV4-2	TRBJ1-3	TGTGCCAGCAGCCAAGATGGACATGTGGGAACGCCTGGAAACACCATATATTTT	CASSQDGHVGTPGNTIYF
.	.	TRBV15	TRBJ1-5	TGTGCCACCAGCCCAAGACGGGTCGAGCCCCAGCATTTT	CATSPRRVEPQHF
.	.	TRBV10-3	TRBJ2-3	TGTGCCATCAGTGACGGGGAGGTCACAGATACGCAGTATTTT	CAISDGEVTDTQYF
.	.	TRBV12-3/TRBV12-4	TRBJ1-1	TGTGCCAGCAGTTTAGGGGGGGCAGGTTCGTTGAGCACTGAAGCTTTCTTT	CASSLGGAGSLSTEAFF
.	many	TRBV5-1	TRBJ1-5	TGCGCCAGCAGCTTGGGGCCGGGGAATCAGCCCCAGCATTTT	CASSLGPGNQPQHF